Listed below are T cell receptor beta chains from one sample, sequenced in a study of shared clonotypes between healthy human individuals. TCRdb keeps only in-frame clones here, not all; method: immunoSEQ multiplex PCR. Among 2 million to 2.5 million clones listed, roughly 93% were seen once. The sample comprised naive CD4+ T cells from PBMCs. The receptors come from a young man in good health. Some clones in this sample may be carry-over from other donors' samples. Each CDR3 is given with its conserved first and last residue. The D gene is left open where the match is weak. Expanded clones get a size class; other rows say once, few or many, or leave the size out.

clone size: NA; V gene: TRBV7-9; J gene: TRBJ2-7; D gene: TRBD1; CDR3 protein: CASSSDQGASEQYF; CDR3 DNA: TGTGCCAGCAGCTCAGACCAGGGGGCGTCCGAGCAGTACTTC
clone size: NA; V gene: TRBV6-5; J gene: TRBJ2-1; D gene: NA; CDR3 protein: CASSYSMGGEQFF; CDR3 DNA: TGTGCCAGCAGTTACTCGATGGGAGGTGAGCAGTTCTTC
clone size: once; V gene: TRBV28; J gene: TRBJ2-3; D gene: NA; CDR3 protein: CASTRDSTDTQYF; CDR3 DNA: TGTGCCAGCACCCGGGACAGCACAGATACGCAGTATTTT
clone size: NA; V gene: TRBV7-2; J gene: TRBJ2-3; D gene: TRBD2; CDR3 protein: CASSFLAGVSTDTQYF; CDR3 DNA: TGTGCCAGCAGCTTTCTAGCGGGGGTGAGCACAGATACGCAGTATTTT
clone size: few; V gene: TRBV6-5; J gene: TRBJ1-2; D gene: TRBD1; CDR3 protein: CASSSHRGGGYGYTF; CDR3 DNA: TGTGCCAGCAGTTCACACAGGGGTGGGGGCTATGGCTACACCTTC
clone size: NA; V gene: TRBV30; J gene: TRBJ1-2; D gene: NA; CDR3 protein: CAWSTRRTNYGYTF; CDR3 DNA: TGTGCCTGGAGTACGAGGAGAACTAACTATGGCTACACCTTC
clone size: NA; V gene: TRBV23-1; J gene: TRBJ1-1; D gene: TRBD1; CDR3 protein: CASSQSDRGGGNTEAFF; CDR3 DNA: TGCGCCAGCAGTCAATCGGACAGGGGAGGAGGGAACACTGAAGCTTTCTTT
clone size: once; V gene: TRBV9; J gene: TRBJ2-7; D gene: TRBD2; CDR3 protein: CASSVEGLAGEQYF; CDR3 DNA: TGTGCCAGCAGCGTAGAGGGATTAGCGGGCGAGCAGTACTTC
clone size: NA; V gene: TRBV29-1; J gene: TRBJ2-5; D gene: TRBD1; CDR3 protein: CIFRDREETQYF; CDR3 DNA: TGCATCTTCCGGGACAGGGAAGAGACCCAGTACTTC
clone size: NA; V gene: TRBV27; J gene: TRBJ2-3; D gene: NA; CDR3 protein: CASSFLVTDTQYF; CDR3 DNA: TGTGCCAGCAGTTTTCTAGTCACAGATACGCAGTATTTT
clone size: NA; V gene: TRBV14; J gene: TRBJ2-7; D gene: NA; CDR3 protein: CASSLSLYEQYF; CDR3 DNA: TGTGCCAGCAGCCTTTCCCTCTACGAGCAGTACTTC
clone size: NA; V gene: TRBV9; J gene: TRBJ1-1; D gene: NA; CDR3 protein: CASSAGTGSNTEAFF; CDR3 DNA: TGTGCCAGCAGCGCGGGAACTGGATCGAACACTGAAGCTTTCTTT
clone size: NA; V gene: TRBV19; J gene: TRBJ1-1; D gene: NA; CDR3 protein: CASSIRGLGTEAFF; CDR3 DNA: TGTGCCAGTAGTATACGGGGCTTGGGCACTGAAGCTTTCTTT
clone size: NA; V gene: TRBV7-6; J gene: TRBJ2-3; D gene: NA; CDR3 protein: CASSQGQAFTDTQYF; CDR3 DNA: TGTGCCAGCAGCCAGGGGCAGGCTTTCACAGATACGCAGTATTTT
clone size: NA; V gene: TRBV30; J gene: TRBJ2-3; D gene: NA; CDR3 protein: CAWSRASGESDTQYF; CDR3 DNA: TGTGCCTGGAGCCGGGCCTCAGGGGAGTCAGATACGCAGTATTTT
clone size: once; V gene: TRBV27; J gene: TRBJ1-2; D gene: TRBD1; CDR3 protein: CASSDDRDYGYTF; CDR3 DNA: TGTGCCAGCAGCGATGACAGGGACTATGGCTACACCTTC
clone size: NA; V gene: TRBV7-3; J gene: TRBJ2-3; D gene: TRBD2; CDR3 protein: CASSLTGGSTDTQYF; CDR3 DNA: TGTGCCAGCAGCTTAACGGGAGGGTCCACAGATACGCAGTATTTT
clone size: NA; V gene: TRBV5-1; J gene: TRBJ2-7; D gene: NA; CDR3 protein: CASSLASARTYEQYF; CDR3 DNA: TGCGCCAGCAGCTTGGCCTCGGCTAGAACCTACGAGCAGTACTTC
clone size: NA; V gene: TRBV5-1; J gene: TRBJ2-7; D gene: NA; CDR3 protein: CASSLAGRVEYEQYF; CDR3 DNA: TGCGCCAGCAGCTTGGCGGGCAGGGTGGAATACGAGCAGTACTTC
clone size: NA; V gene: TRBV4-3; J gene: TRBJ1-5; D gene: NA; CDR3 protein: CASSQARQGYSNQPQHF; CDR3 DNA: TGCGCCAGCAGCCAAGCCCGGCAAGGGTATAGCAATCAGCCCCAGCATTTT
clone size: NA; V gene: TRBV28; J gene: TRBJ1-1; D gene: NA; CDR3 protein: CAIAQLNTEAFF; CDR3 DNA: TGTGCCATCGCCCAGTTGAACACTGAAGCTTTCTTT
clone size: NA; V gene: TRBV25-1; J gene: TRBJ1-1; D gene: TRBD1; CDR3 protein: CASSDYRGYTEAFF; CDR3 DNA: TGTGCCAGCAGTGACTACAGGGGGTACACTGAAGCTTTCTTT
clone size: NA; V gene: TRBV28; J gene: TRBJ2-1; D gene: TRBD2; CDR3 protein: CASSLRTSGNNEQFF; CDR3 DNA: TGTGCCAGCAGTTTACGGACTAGCGGTAACAATGAGCAGTTCTTC
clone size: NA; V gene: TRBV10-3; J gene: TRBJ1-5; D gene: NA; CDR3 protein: CAISEAGGSNQPQHF; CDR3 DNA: TGTGCCATCAGTGAGGCGGGTGGGAGCAATCAGCCCCAGCATTTT
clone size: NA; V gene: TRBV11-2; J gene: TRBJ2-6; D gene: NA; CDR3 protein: CASSQSGANVLTF; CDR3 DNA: TGTGCCAGCAGCCAGAGTGGGGCCAACGTCCTGACTTTC
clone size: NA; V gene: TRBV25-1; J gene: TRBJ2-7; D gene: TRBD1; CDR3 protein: CASSVGQGYEQYF; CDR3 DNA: TGTGCCAGCAGTGTCGGACAGGGCTACGAGCAGTACTTC
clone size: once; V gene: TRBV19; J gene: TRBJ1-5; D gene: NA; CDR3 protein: CASARAGQGSNQPQHF; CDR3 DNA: TGTGCCAGTGCCCGGGCCGGGCAGGGAAGCAATCAGCCCCAGCATTTT
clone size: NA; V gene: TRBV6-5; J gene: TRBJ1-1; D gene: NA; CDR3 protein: CASSYPSINEAFF; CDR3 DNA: TGTGCCAGCAGTTACCCTTCTATTAATGAAGCTTTCTTT
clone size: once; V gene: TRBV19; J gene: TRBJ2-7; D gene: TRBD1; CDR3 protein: CASSQTGGNYEQYF; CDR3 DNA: TGTGCCAGTAGCCAGACAGGGGGGAACTACGAGCAGTACTTC
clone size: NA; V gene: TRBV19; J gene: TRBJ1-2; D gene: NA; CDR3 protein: CASSGPRAASLNYGYTF; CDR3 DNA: TGTGCCAGTAGTGGGCCGAGGGCGGCCAGCCTTAACTATGGCTACACCTTC
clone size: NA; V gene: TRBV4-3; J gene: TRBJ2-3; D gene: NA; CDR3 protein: CASSQTSWGAPDTQYF; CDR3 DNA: TGCGCCAGCAGCCAGACCTCTTGGGGGGCTCCAGATACGCAGTATTTT
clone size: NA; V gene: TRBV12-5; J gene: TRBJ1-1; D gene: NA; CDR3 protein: CASGLVRGSGNTEAFF; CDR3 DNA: TGTGCTAGTGGTTTGGTACGGGGCAGCGGGAACACTGAAGCTTTCTTT
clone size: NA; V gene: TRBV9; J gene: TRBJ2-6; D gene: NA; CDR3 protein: CASSVLGAGANVLTF; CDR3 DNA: TGTGCCAGCAGCGTACTGGGGGCTGGGGCCAACGTCCTGACTTTC
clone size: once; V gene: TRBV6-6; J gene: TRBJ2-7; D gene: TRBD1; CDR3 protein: CASSPARDRGYEQYF; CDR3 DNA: TGTGCCAGCAGTCCTGCCCGGGACAGGGGCTACGAGCAGTACTTC
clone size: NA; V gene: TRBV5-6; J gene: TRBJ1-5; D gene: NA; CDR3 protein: CASSSRTWQRNQPQHF; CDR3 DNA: TGTGCCAGCAGCTCAAGGACATGGCAGAGAAATCAGCCCCAGCATTTT